This paragraph reports one T cell receptor beta chain. Antigen specificity is unknown. The PCR contained 60 Vbeta and 13 Jbeta primers. Assay used: immunoSEQ multiplex PCR; TCRdb lists only in-frame clones, some missing. The sample shows more than 200,000 clones, approximately 80% of them seen only once. This entry comes from a study of cytomegalovirus exposure and HLA in healthy donors. At the level of the study: About 79% of 398 genotyped donors fell in the Caucasian-associated ancestry cluster.

Study-wide results and limits: According to an earlier analysis, most TCR beta V segments yielded productive rearrangements about 87% or about 30% of the time.

Trimming pared 0 bases from V and 0 bases from J, leaving 12 bases between. CDR3 length equals 16 residues. Looked up from germline, CDR1 is LGHNA and CDR2 is YNFKEQ. Sequencing used PBMCs. The chain links TRBV4-2 to TRBJ2-7; the D gene is possibly TRBD2 (6 bases). This receptor was taken from a girl aged 2-9 years in good health and CMV-seronegative. This CDR3 is CASSQEGGASSYEQYF. CDR3 DNA sequence: TGTGCCAGCAGCCAAGAGGGCGGGGCGAGCTCCTACGAGCAGTACTTC.